This T cell receptor beta chain was documented in a study of early T cells in non-severe SARS-CoV-2 infection. Overall study: Bulk RNA from unsorted whole blood was sequenced; chains were unpaired.

The V end lost 2 bases, the J end lost 7 bases, and 11 bases lay between the germline ends. The CDR3 sequence is 13 residues long. TCRdb re-called the 5' RACE reads with MiXCR, one entry per CDR3 protein. This sample has over 85,000 distinct CDR3 sequences; about 12% occur once, and the top ten carry about 3.8%. The sample in question was whole blood, obtained at baseline. J is TRBJ1-2 and V is TRBV12-3 or TRBV12-4; the D is unclear. The TCR was taken from an adult who was a healthcare worker with PCR-confirmed SARS-CoV-2 infection or an uninfected control (not recorded which). The CDR3 loop is CASSLSREVGYTF. The CDR3 DNA reads as TGTGCCAGCAGTTTATCCCGCGAGGTTGGCTACACCTTC.